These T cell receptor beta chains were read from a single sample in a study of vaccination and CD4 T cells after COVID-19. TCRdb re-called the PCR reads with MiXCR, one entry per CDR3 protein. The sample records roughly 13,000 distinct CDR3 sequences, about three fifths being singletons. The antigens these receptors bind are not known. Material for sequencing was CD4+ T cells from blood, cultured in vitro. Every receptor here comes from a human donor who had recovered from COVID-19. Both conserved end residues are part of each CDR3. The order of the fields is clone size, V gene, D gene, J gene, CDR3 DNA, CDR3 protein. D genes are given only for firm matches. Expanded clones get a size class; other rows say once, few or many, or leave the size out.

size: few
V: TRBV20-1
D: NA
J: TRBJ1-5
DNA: TGCAGTGCTCCACACCCAGGTCAGCCCCAGCATTTT
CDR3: CSAPHPGQPQHF

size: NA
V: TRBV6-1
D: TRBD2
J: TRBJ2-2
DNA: TGTGCCAGCAGTGGACTAGCGGGGGGGCACACCGGGGAGCTGTTTTTT
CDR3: CASSGLAGGHTGELFF

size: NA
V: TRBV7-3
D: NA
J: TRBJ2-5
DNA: TGTGCCAGCAGCCCAGGGACGGCGGAGACCCAGTACTTC
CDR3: CASSPGTAETQYF

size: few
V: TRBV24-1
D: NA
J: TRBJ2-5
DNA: TGTGCCACCAGTGATTTCACAGAGACCCAGTACTTC
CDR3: CATSDFTETQYF

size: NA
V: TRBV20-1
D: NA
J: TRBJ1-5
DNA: TGCAGTGCCCACCACGGGGGCACTCAGCCCCAGCATTTT
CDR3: CSAHHGGTQPQHF

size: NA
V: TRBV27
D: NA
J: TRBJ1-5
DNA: TGTGCCAGCAGTCCTCTCGCAGGGTCGAGCAATCAGCCCCAGCATTTT
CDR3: CASSPLAGSSNQPQHF

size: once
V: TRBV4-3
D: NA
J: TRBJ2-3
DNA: TGCGCCAGCAGCCGAAGAGGGACACCCGGGGATACGCAGTATTTT
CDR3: CASSRRGTPGDTQYF

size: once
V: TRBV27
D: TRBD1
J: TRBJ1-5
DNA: TGTGCCAGCAGACAGGGGGCCCGAACTCAGCCCCAGCATTTT
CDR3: CASRQGARTQPQHF

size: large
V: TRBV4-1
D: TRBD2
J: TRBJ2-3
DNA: TGCGCCAGCAGCCAAGTAGCGGGGTATATTGATACGCAGTATTTT
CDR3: CASSQVAGYIDTQYF

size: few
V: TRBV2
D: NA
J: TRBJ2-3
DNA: TGTGCCAGCAGTTTTAGCACAGATACGCAGTATTTT
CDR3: CASSFSTDTQYF

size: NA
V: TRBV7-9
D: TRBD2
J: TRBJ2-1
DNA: TGTGCCAGCAGCCCCGGGACTAGCTCCTCGTTCTTC
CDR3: CASSPGTSSSFF

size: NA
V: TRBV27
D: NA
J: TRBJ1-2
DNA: TGTGCCAGCAGTTTAAGGGGAAGGGGCGGGGATGGCTACACCTTC
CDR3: CASSLRGRGGDGYTF

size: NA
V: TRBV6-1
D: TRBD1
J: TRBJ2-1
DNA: TGTGCCAGCAGTAAGAGCAGGGACAGGGGTCTGGATGAGCAGTTCTTC
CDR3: CASSKSRDRGLDEQFF

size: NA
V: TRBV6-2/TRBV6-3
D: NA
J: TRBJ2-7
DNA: TGTGCCACCTCGGCGGGACAAGTTCCCGAGCAGTACTTC
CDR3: CATSAGQVPEQYF

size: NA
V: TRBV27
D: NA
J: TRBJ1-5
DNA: TGTGCCAGCAGACTTACAGGGTATAGCAATCAGCCCCAGCATTTT
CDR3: CASRLTGYSNQPQHF

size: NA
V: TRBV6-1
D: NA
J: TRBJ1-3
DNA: TGTGCCAGCGCCTTTACAGGCCCTTACGGAAACACCATATATTTT
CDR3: CASAFTGPYGNTIYF

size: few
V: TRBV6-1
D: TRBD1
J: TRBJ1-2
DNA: TGTGCCAGCAGTCAGGGGACAGCTCGCCCTGGCTACACCTTC
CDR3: CASSQGTARPGYTF

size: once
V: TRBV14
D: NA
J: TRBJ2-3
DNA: TGTGCCAGCAGCCAAGGAAGATACACAGATACGCAGTATTTT
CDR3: CASSQGRYTDTQYF

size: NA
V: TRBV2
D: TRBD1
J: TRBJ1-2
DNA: TGTGCCAGCAGGGGACAGGGGGTTGATGGCTACACCTTC
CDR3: CASRGQGVDGYTF

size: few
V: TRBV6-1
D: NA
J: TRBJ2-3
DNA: TGTGCCAGCAAACCCAGGGGCGGGAGTTCGTCCGTTAGCACAGATACGCAGTATTTT
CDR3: CASKPRGGSSSVSTDTQYF

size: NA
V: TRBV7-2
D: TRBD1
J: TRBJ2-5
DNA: TGTGCCAGCAGCTTTCTTACAGGGGTGGAGACCCAGTACTTC
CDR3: CASSFLTGVETQYF

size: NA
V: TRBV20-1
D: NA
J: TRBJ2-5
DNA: TGCAGTGCTAGGCCTGCGGAGACCCAGTACTTC
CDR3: CSARPAETQYF